Reported below is one TCR beta chain. These data belong to a study of graft-versus-host responses after intestinal transplantation. Measured with immunoSEQ multiplex PCR; TCRdb has only the in-frame clones, and not every one. The table includes about 46,000 clones, 80% to 95% detected once. With 4 bases removed from V and 3 bases from J, the gap between germline ends came to 14 bases. The CDR3 is made up of 15 amino acids. Germline V lookup: CDR1 SGHRS, CDR2 YFSETQ. This rearrangement joins TRBV5-1 to TRBJ2-1; no firm D call. The sample consisted of PBMCs, taken around 820 days after a first intestinal transplant, on the day of a second. The sequence was collected from a human patient who received an intestinal transplant, so some T cells may come from the graft donor. The chain's CDR3 is CASSLTGGDYNEQFF. DNA for the CDR3: TGCGCCAGCAGCCTGACGGGCGGAGACTACAATGAGCAGTTCTTC.